A selection of T cell receptor beta chains follows, all from one sample in a study of identical twins. MiXCR was run by TCRdb on the 5' RACE reads, yielding one entry per CDR3 protein. This sample has roughly 1.6 million distinct CDR3 sequences, with less than 40% found just once. What was sequenced was cord blood. The receptor set was obtained from a newborn girl in good health. Both conserved end residues are part of each CDR3. The D gene is left open where the match is weak. Some rows mark clone size as missing; the rest say once, few, many or name a class of expanded clone.

clone_size,j_call,v_call,d_call,cdr3_nt,cdr3_aa
-,TRBJ2-7,TRBV5-1,TRBD1,TGCGCCAGTCCTGGTGGGACAGGGCCCTGCTACGAGCAGTACTTC,CASPGGTGPCYEQYF
-,TRBJ2-3,TRBV4-1,TRBD2,TGCGCCAGCAGCCATTTCCCTAGCGGGGCCACAGATACGCAGTATTTT,CASSHFPSGATDTQYF
-,TRBJ2-3,TRBV20-1,TRBD2,TGCAGTGCCCCTTTTGCGGGAGCCTCTAGCACAGATACGCAGTATTTT,CSAPFAGASSTDTQYF
few,TRBJ1-4,TRBV4-1,TRBD1,TGTGCCAGCAGCCAAGACCAAACGGGACAGGGGGCTAATGAAAAACTGTTTTTT,CASSQDQTGQGANEKLFF
-,TRBJ2-3,TRBV18,TRBD2,TGTGCCAGCTCACCACTGGGGGGCGGAATACTCGGGACTAGCGAAGATACGCAGTATTTT,CASSPLGGGILGTSEDTQYF
-,TRBJ2-6,TRBV25-1,-,TGTGCCAGCAGCACGACAGAGAACTCTGGGGCCGACGTCCTGACTTTC,CASSTTENSGADVLTF
-,TRBJ1-1,TRBV15,TRBD1,TGTGCCACCAGAACAGGGGCGGTTAACACTGAAGCTTTCTTT,CATRTGAVNTEAFF
-,TRBJ2-4,TRBV5-1,-,TGCGCCAGCAGCTCCCAGTGGGCCGGAAGGGAGCAGTACTTC,CASSSQWAGREQYF
many,TRBJ2-3,TRBV27,TRBD2,TGTGCCAGCGGTCTAGCGGTCACAGATACGCAGTATTTT,CASGLAVTDTQYF
many,TRBJ1-4,TRBV10-3,-,TGTGCCATCAGTGAGGTGGTCACCAGGCCTAATGAAAAACTGTTTTTT,CAISEVVTRPNEKLFF
few,TRBJ2-3,TRBV19,-,TGTGCCAGTAGTATAGCCGGGAGCGGAGATACGCAGTATTTT,CASSIAGSGDTQYF
-,TRBJ1-4,TRBV6-1,-,TGTGCCAGCGCTAGGGCAGAATCCAATGAAAAACTGTTTTTT,CASARAESNEKLFF
-,TRBJ2-5,TRBV20-1,TRBD2,TGCAGTGCTAGGATAGCGGGGGGGCGAGAGACCCAGTACTTC,CSARIAGGRETQYF
few,TRBJ2-5,TRBV2,TRBD2,TGTGCCAGCAGGCCCAGTAGCGGGGGCGGACGGACCCAGTACTTC,CASRPSSGGGRTQYF
-,TRBJ1-1,TRBV10-2,-,TGCGCCAGCAGTGAGTCGAAAGGGGACACTGAAGCTTTCTTT,CASSESKGDTEAFF
few,TRBJ1-2,TRBV2,-,TGTGCCAGCAGTCCAAGACCTCAGGGATGGCGCTATGGCTACACCTTC,CASSPRPQGWRYGYTF
-,TRBJ2-4,TRBV20-1,-,TGCAGTGCCGGCAGGGGAGGAAACATTCAGTACTTC,CSAGRGGNIQYF
few,TRBJ2-3,TRBV12-3/TRBV12-4,-,TGTGCCAGCAGAGGACTGCGCGGGCCAAATACGCAGTATTTT,CASRGLRGPNTQYF